A selection of T cell receptor beta chains follows, all from one sample in a study of blood T cell repertoires in COVID-19. Generated by immunoSEQ multiplex PCR, the TCRdb table keeps only in-frame clones and is missing some. There are about 320,000 clones in the sample; roughly 88% occur only once, and roughly 1.6% lies in the top ten. Sample: peripheral blood. These receptors came from a woman aged 45-60 years with acute or convalescent COVID-19. Each CDR3 is given with its conserved first and last residue. A D gene is named only where the DNA matches it firmly. The size field is filled for only some rows; it gives once, few, many or a size class.

j_call,clone_size,d_call,v_call,cdr3_aa,cdr3_nt
TRBJ1-2,NA,NA,TRBV5-6,CASSLGPSGGYGYTF,TGTGCCAGCAGCTTGGGGCCTTCTGGAGGCTATGGCTACACCTTC
TRBJ2-2,NA,NA,TRBV12-3/TRBV12-4,CASSPGTGELFF,TGTGCCAGCAGTCCGGGCACCGGGGAGCTGTTTTTT
TRBJ1-5,NA,TRBD1,TRBV19,CASSNRGQPQHF,TGTGCCAGTTCAAACAGGGGTCAGCCCCAGCATTTT
TRBJ2-7,NA,TRBD2,TRBV29-1,CSAHDRTSGTKYF,TGCAGCGCTCACGACCGGACTAGCGGGACCAAGTACTTC
TRBJ1-3,NA,NA,TRBV5-4,CASSLAGSGNTIYF,TGTGCCAGCAGCTTGGCAGGCTCTGGAAACACCATATATTTT
TRBJ2-7,NA,NA,TRBV11-2,CASSLVSGAYEQYF,TGTGCCAGCAGCTTAGTCTCAGGGGCGTACGAGCAGTACTTC
TRBJ2-7,medium-sized,NA,TRBV5-5,CASSLEADYEQYF,TGTGCCAGCAGCTTGGAGGCGGACTACGAGCAGTACTTC
TRBJ2-7,NA,TRBD1,TRBV2,CATGQEKVIYEQYF,TGTGCCACCGGACAGGAGAAGGTCATCTACGAGCAGTACTTC
TRBJ2-5,NA,NA,TRBV7-9,CASSPGETQYF,TGTGCCAGCAGCCCCGGGGAGACCCAGTACTTC
TRBJ2-3,NA,NA,TRBV19,CASKLKGGTDTQYF,TGTGCCAGTAAATTGAAGGGAGGTACAGATACGCAGTATTTT
TRBJ2-5,NA,TRBD1,TRBV19,CASSAGTAQETQYF,TGTGCCAGTAGTGCCGGGACAGCCCAAGAGACCCAGTACTTC
TRBJ2-2,NA,NA,TRBV28,CASRQLTGELFF,TGTGCCAGCAGACAGCTCACCGGGGAGCTGTTTTTT
TRBJ2-2,NA,TRBD2,TRBV6-5,CASRTSGRGELFF,TGTGCCAGCAGGACTAGCGGGAGAGGGGAGCTGTTTTTT
TRBJ2-7,NA,TRBD1,TRBV15,CATSRGQGGIDEQYF,TGTGCCACCAGCAGAGGACAGGGGGGCATCGACGAGCAGTACTTC
TRBJ2-2,NA,NA,TRBV28,CASSFASEGTGELFF,TGTGCCAGCAGTTTCGCTTCGGAGGGTACCGGGGAGCTGTTTTTT
TRBJ2-1,NA,TRBD2,TRBV3-1/TRBV3-2,CASSRGTSEYNEQFF,TGTGCCAGCAGCCGAGGGACTAGCGAGTACAATGAGCAGTTCTTC
TRBJ1-2,NA,TRBD1,TRBV7-9,CASSIDRGGEYGYTF,TGTGCCAGCAGCATAGACAGGGGCGGAGAATATGGCTACACCTTC
TRBJ2-5,NA,TRBD2,TRBV3-1/TRBV3-2,CASSPTTSGNGETQYF,TGTGCCAGCAGCCCCACCACTAGCGGGAATGGAGAGACCCAGTACTTC
TRBJ2-1,NA,TRBD1,TRBV5-6,CASRLTGGSYNEQFF,TGTGCCAGCAGACTGACAGGGGGCTCCTACAATGAGCAGTTCTTC
TRBJ2-5,NA,TRBD2,TRBV6-1,CASSEGEGKEQETQYF,TGTGCCAGCAGTGAAGGGGAGGGCAAAGAACAAGAGACCCAGTACTTC
TRBJ2-7,NA,NA,TRBV11-3,CASSLGRLAGFDEQYF,TGTGCCAGCAGCTTAGGTAGGCTAGCTGGTTTCGACGAGCAGTACTTC
TRBJ1-1,NA,NA,TRBV27,CASSLQGSTEAFF,TGTGCCAGCAGTTTACAGGGCAGCACTGAAGCTTTCTTT
TRBJ2-7,once,TRBD2,TRBV28,CASSLGAGAGEQYF,TGTGCCAGCAGTTTAGGAGCGGGAGCCGGCGAGCAGTACTTC
TRBJ1-6,NA,NA,TRBV4-3,CASSQDRLLNSPLHF,TGCGCCAGCAGCCAAGACAGACTACTAAATTCACCCCTCCACTTT
TRBJ1-1,NA,NA,TRBV4-3,CASSPRAAGVNTEAFF,TGCGCCAGCAGCCCGAGGGCGGCAGGGGTGAACACTGAAGCTTTCTTT
TRBJ2-7,NA,NA,TRBV30,CAWSVHAYEQYF,TGTGCCTGGAGTGTACATGCATACGAGCAGTACTTC
TRBJ1-1,NA,NA,TRBV27,CASTWTGGRTEAFF,TGTGCCAGCACTTGGACGGGGGGAAGGACTGAAGCTTTCTTT
TRBJ2-1,NA,TRBD1,TRBV7-3,CASSLTSTGIQAEQFF,TGTGCCAGCAGCTTAACGTCGACAGGGATTCAAGCTGAGCAGTTCTTC
TRBJ1-4,NA,TRBD1,TRBV28,CAIRTGASNEKLFF,TGTGCCATCCGAACAGGGGCTTCTAATGAAAAACTGTTTTTT
TRBJ2-7,NA,TRBD2,TRBV6-5,CASSYKRDYEQYF,TGTGCCAGCAGTTACAAGCGGGATTACGAGCAGTACTTC
TRBJ1-2,NA,NA,TRBV11-2,CASSFGVGDYGYTF,TGTGCCAGCAGTTTCGGAGTTGGAGACTATGGCTACACCTTC
TRBJ2-3,NA,NA,TRBV19,CASSIDLEGPTSTDTQYF,TGTGCCAGTAGTATAGATCTCGAGGGCCCGACTAGCACAGATACGCAGTATTTT
TRBJ1-1,NA,TRBD1,TRBV10-3,CAIRGGQGDTEAFF,TGTGCCATCAGGGGGGGACAGGGCGACACTGAAGCTTTCTTT
TRBJ1-2,NA,NA,TRBV30,CAWSPSGSRGYTF,TGTGCCTGGAGCCCTTCAGGGTCACGGGGCTACACCTTC
TRBJ1-1,NA,NA,TRBV27,CASSFLAGWPNTEAFF,TGTGCCAGCAGTTTCCTCGCGGGGTGGCCGAACACTGAAGCTTTCTTT
TRBJ2-5,NA,NA,TRBV11-2,CASSLGYVQETQYF,TGTGCCAGCAGCTTAGGGTACGTTCAGGAGACCCAGTACTTC
TRBJ2-1,NA,NA,TRBV5-8,CASSFRGKDYNEQFF,TGTGCCAGCAGCTTCAGGGGAAAGGACTACAATGAGCAGTTCTTC
TRBJ2-4,NA,NA,TRBV20-1,CSARERNIQYF,TGCAGTGCTAGAGAGAGAAACATTCAGTACTTC
TRBJ1-1,NA,NA,TRBV7-9,CASSLTNGPLNTEAFF,TGTGCCAGCAGCTTGACTAATGGTCCCTTGAACACTGAAGCTTTCTTT
TRBJ1-4,NA,NA,TRBV27,CASSFQGGPNEKLFF,TGTGCCAGCAGTTTCCAGGGAGGGCCTAATGAAAAACTGTTTTTT
TRBJ2-7,NA,NA,TRBV3-1/TRBV3-2,CASSPTPAYEQYF,TGTGCCAGCAGCCCGACTCCGGCCTACGAGCAGTACTTC
TRBJ1-4,NA,TRBD1,TRBV4-1,CASRQGQGKEKLFF,TGCGCCAGCAGGCAGGGACAGGGGAAGGAAAAACTGTTTTTT
TRBJ2-5,once,TRBD2,TRBV11-2,CASSIKEAGVMETQYF,TGTGCCAGCAGCATAAAAGAAGCGGGAGTGATGGAGACCCAGTACTTC
TRBJ2-3,NA,TRBD2,TRBV27,CASVHREGTDTQYF,TGTGCCAGCGTCCATCGGGAGGGGACAGATACGCAGTATTTT
TRBJ1-1,NA,NA,TRBV6-5,CASRTGNTEAFF,TGTGCCAGCAGGACGGGGAACACTGAAGCTTTCTTT
TRBJ1-6,NA,NA,TRBV28,CASSLYGSLNSPLHF,TGTGCCAGCAGTTTATACGGGTCCCTTAATTCACCCCTCCACTTT
TRBJ1-1,NA,NA,TRBV2,CASRILREAEAFF,TGTGCCAGCAGGATACTTCGGGAGGCTGAAGCTTTCTTT